Listed below are T cell receptor beta chains from one sample, sequenced in a study of early T cells in non-severe SARS-CoV-2 infection. One entry per CDR3 protein, called by TCRdb with MiXCR from the 5' RACE reads. This sample yields around 61,000 distinct CDR3 sequences, of which about 10% are seen a single time; 6.5% belongs to the top ten. Sequenced: whole blood. The receptors derive from an adult who was a healthcare worker with PCR-confirmed SARS-CoV-2 infection or an uninfected control (not recorded which). Each CDR3 is given with its conserved first and last residue. Each record gives: J gene, V gene, CDR3 protein.

j_gene: TRBJ1-2
v_gene: TRBV4-2
CDR3aa: CASSQDANGYTF

j_gene: TRBJ2-7
v_gene: TRBV4-2
CDR3aa: CASSQGLATSYEQYF

j_gene: TRBJ2-1
v_gene: TRBV4-3
CDR3aa: CASSQENREQFF

j_gene: TRBJ2-1
v_gene: TRBV10-3
CDR3aa: CAISEPGLAGGPQNEQFF

j_gene: TRBJ1-2
v_gene: TRBV5-1
CDR3aa: CASSLISTNYGYTF

j_gene: TRBJ1-5
v_gene: TRBV18
CDR3aa: CASSQTVGNQPQHF

j_gene: TRBJ2-5
v_gene: TRBV5-1
CDR3aa: CASSSQAVGQTQYF

j_gene: TRBJ1-2
v_gene: TRBV12-3/TRBV12-4
CDR3aa: CASSLGGSYGYTF

j_gene: TRBJ1-1
v_gene: TRBV5-1
CDR3aa: CASSPSPSGVYTEAFF

j_gene: TRBJ2-5
v_gene: TRBV5-1
CDR3aa: CASTPNREETQYF

j_gene: TRBJ2-3
v_gene: TRBV5-1
CDR3aa: CASSPELAGVGADTQYF

j_gene: TRBJ1-1
v_gene: TRBV6-5
CDR3aa: CASRTGVITEAFF

j_gene: TRBJ2-5
v_gene: TRBV29-1
CDR3aa: CSVEALPGDGETQYF

j_gene: TRBJ2-7
v_gene: TRBV20-1
CDR3aa: CSASLRTSGSKDEQYF

j_gene: TRBJ2-7
v_gene: TRBV20-1
CDR3aa: CSARDPEGVYEQYF

j_gene: TRBJ2-3
v_gene: TRBV15
CDR3aa: CATSGPAGGVTDTQYF

j_gene: TRBJ2-5
v_gene: TRBV6-2/TRBV6-3
CDR3aa: CASSPLRLEAKTQYF

j_gene: TRBJ2-7
v_gene: TRBV6-2/TRBV6-3
CDR3aa: CASTDSSEQYF

j_gene: TRBJ1-2
v_gene: TRBV5-6
CDR3aa: CASTSTSSDIYGYTF

j_gene: TRBJ2-5
v_gene: TRBV7-2
CDR3aa: CASSSGAYQETQYF

j_gene: TRBJ1-4
v_gene: TRBV20-1
CDR3aa: CSALYRATNEKLFF

j_gene: TRBJ1-1
v_gene: TRBV18
CDR3aa: CASSPPSTGPEAFF